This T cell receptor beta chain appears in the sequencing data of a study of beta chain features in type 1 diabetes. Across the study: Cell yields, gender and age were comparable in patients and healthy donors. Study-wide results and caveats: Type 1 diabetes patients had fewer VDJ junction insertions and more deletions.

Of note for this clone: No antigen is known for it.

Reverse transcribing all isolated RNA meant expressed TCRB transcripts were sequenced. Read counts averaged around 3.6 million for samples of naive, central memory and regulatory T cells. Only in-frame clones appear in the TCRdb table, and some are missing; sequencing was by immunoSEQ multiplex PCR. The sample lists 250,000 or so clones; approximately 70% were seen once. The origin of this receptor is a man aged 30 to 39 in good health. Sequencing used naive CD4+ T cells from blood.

The DNA of the CDR3 is TGTGCCAGCAGTTACTCCCCCTCCGGGGTGAGGAATGAGCAGTTCTTC. It is translated as CASSYSPSGVRNEQFF. The chain is built from TRBV6-5 and TRBJ2-1; tentatively, D is TRBD2 (5 bases). Between the trimmed V and J ends, which lost 0 bases and 7 bases, there was a span of 16 bases. This CDR3 comprises 16 residues. Germline lookup yields CDR1 MNHEY and CDR2 SVGAGI.